A selection of T cell receptor beta chains follows, all from one sample in a study of cytomegalovirus exposure and HLA in healthy donors. Some clones are missing from TCRdb's copy, which holds only in-frame ones; the method was immunoSEQ multiplex PCR. Among under 200,000 clones listed, around 86% were seen once. The source material was PBMCs. The receptors here all came from a girl aged 2-10 years in good health and CMV-seropositive. Each CDR3 is given with its conserved first and last residue. A D gene is named only where the DNA matches it firmly. Size values are once, few and many counts, or a class for expanded clones, and some rows have none.

clone_size: -
cdr3_length: 17
v_call: TRBV19
d_call: TRBD1
j_call: TRBJ2-4
cdr3_aa: CASSVRQGELAKNIQYF
cdr3_nt: TGTGCCAGTAGTGTTCGACAGGGCGAACTAGCCAAAAACATTCAGTACTTC

clone_size: -
cdr3_length: 15
v_call: TRBV19
d_call: -
j_call: TRBJ2-7
cdr3_aa: CASSIRREGPYEQYF
cdr3_nt: TGTGCCAGTAGTATCCGCCGCGAGGGCCCCTACGAGCAGTACTTC

clone_size: -
cdr3_length: 16
v_call: TRBV28
d_call: -
j_call: TRBJ1-5
cdr3_aa: CASSLGSGRSNQPQHF
cdr3_nt: TGTGCCAGCAGTTTGGGGAGTGGTAGAAGCAATCAGCCCCAGCATTTT

clone_size: once
cdr3_length: 15
v_call: TRBV6-5
d_call: TRBD2
j_call: TRBJ2-2
cdr3_aa: CASTLAGTNTGELFF
cdr3_nt: TGTGCCAGCACCTTAGCGGGTACGAACACCGGGGAGCTGTTTTTT

clone_size: -
cdr3_length: 14
v_call: TRBV6-6
d_call: TRBD1
j_call: TRBJ2-7
cdr3_aa: CASCSGTGGLKQYF
cdr3_nt: TGTGCCAGCTGCTCCGGGACAGGGGGCCTAAAGCAGTACTTC

clone_size: -
cdr3_length: 16
v_call: TRBV5-1
d_call: TRBD1
j_call: TRBJ2-7
cdr3_aa: CASSFGGRQGYHEQYF
cdr3_nt: TGCGCCAGCAGCTTTGGAGGGAGACAGGGGTACCACGAGCAGTACTTC

clone_size: -
cdr3_length: 13
v_call: TRBV11-3
d_call: -
j_call: TRBJ1-6
cdr3_aa: CASSRGENSPLHF
cdr3_nt: TGTGCCAGCAGCCGCGGGGAAAATTCACCCCTCCACTTT

clone_size: -
cdr3_length: 15
v_call: TRBV5-6
d_call: TRBD2
j_call: TRBJ2-1
cdr3_aa: CASSLSAGERNEQFF
cdr3_nt: TGTGCCAGCAGCTTGTCAGCGGGAGAACGGAATGAGCAGTTCTTC

clone_size: -
cdr3_length: 14
v_call: TRBV10-1
d_call: -
j_call: TRBJ2-7
cdr3_aa: CASSQQAEPYEQYF
cdr3_nt: TGCGCCAGCAGTCAACAGGCAGAACCCTACGAGCAGTACTTC

clone_size: -
cdr3_length: 14
v_call: TRBV10-3
d_call: -
j_call: TRBJ2-7
cdr3_aa: CAISDVAGNYEQYF
cdr3_nt: TGTGCCATCAGTGACGTCGCGGGTAACTACGAGCAGTACTTC

clone_size: -
cdr3_length: 17
v_call: TRBV4-2
d_call: TRBD2
j_call: TRBJ2-3
cdr3_aa: CASSRVLGLAGENTQYF
cdr3_nt: TGTGCCAGCAGCCGGGTATTGGGACTAGCGGGGGAAAATACGCAGTATTTT

clone_size: once
cdr3_length: 16
v_call: TRBV5-6
d_call: TRBD1
j_call: TRBJ1-2
cdr3_aa: CASSFPGGITNYGYTF
cdr3_nt: TGTGCCAGCAGCTTCCCAGGGGGCATAACGAACTATGGCTACACCTTC

clone_size: -
cdr3_length: 15
v_call: TRBV9
d_call: TRBD2
j_call: TRBJ2-1
cdr3_aa: CASSAPSGSRDEQFF
cdr3_nt: TGTGCCAGCAGCGCCCCTAGCGGGAGTAGGGATGAGCAGTTCTTC

clone_size: once
cdr3_length: 13
v_call: TRBV6-1
d_call: -
j_call: TRBJ1-4
cdr3_aa: CASTRGGNEKLFF
cdr3_nt: TGTGCCAGCACCCGAGGGGGAAATGAAAAACTGTTTTTT

clone_size: -
cdr3_length: 13
v_call: TRBV6-1
d_call: -
j_call: TRBJ1-2
cdr3_aa: CASRQTGHYGYTF
cdr3_nt: TGTGCCAGCAGACAGACAGGCCACTATGGCTACACCTTC

clone_size: -
cdr3_length: 16
v_call: TRBV10-3
d_call: -
j_call: TRBJ1-5
cdr3_aa: CAISEAAVYSNQPQHF
cdr3_nt: TGTGCCATCAGTGAAGCGGCAGTCTATAGCAATCAGCCCCAGCATTTT

clone_size: few
cdr3_length: 13
v_call: TRBV30
d_call: -
j_call: TRBJ1-1
cdr3_aa: CAWSADPGDEAFF
cdr3_nt: TGTGCCTGGAGTGCCGACCCAGGGGATGAAGCTTTCTTT

clone_size: -
cdr3_length: 14
v_call: TRBV14
d_call: -
j_call: TRBJ2-6
cdr3_aa: CASSYSSGANVLTF
cdr3_nt: TGTGCCAGCAGCTACAGCTCTGGGGCCAACGTCCTGACTTTC

clone_size: -
cdr3_length: 13
v_call: TRBV7-6
d_call: -
j_call: TRBJ2-5
cdr3_aa: CASSLSPGETQYF
cdr3_nt: TGTGCCAGCAGCTTGTCCCCGGGGGAGACCCAGTACTTC

clone_size: -
cdr3_length: 12
v_call: TRBV27
d_call: -
j_call: TRBJ2-3
cdr3_aa: CASRRGADTQYF
cdr3_nt: TGTGCCAGCAGAAGGGGCGCAGATACGCAGTATTTT

clone_size: -
cdr3_length: 15
v_call: TRBV27
d_call: TRBD2
j_call: TRBJ2-1
cdr3_aa: CASSLKGLAEIKQFF
cdr3_nt: TGTGCCAGCAGTCTCAAGGGACTAGCGGAAATCAAGCAGTTCTTC

clone_size: -
cdr3_length: 18
v_call: TRBV27
d_call: -
j_call: TRBJ2-3
cdr3_aa: CASSLYSDSRLSTDTQYF
cdr3_nt: TGTGCCAGCAGTTTATATTCGGACAGCCGACTCAGCACAGATACGCAGTATTTT

clone_size: -
cdr3_length: 13
v_call: TRBV29-1
d_call: TRBD1
j_call: TRBJ1-1
cdr3_aa: CSVAGTGGKDAFF
cdr3_nt: TGCAGCGTCGCCGGGACAGGGGGGAAAGATGCTTTCTTT

clone_size: -
cdr3_length: 16
v_call: TRBV7-9
d_call: -
j_call: TRBJ1-1
cdr3_aa: CASSLGRMEMNTEAFF
cdr3_nt: TGTGCCAGCAGCTTGGGGCGGATGGAGATGAACACTGAAGCTTTCTTT

clone_size: -
cdr3_length: 14
v_call: TRBV30
d_call: -
j_call: TRBJ2-1
cdr3_aa: CAWSDPRLLNEQFF
cdr3_nt: TGTGCCTGGAGTGACCCGCGGCTCCTCAATGAGCAGTTCTTC

clone_size: -
cdr3_length: 16
v_call: TRBV4-1
d_call: TRBD1
j_call: TRBJ1-1
cdr3_aa: CASSQDRGTGSTEAFF
cdr3_nt: TGCGCCAGCAGCCAAGATAGGGGGACAGGGTCCACTGAAGCTTTCTTT

clone_size: once
cdr3_length: 18
v_call: TRBV5-1
d_call: TRBD1
j_call: TRBJ2-1
cdr3_aa: CASSWRSTDGQGANEQFF
cdr3_nt: TGCGCCAGCAGCTGGCGCTCAACCGATGGACAGGGGGCTAATGAGCAGTTCTTC